Listed here are 10 T cell receptor beta chains from one sample, sequenced in a study of T cell responses to AZD1222 COVID-19 vaccine. Only in-frame clones appear in the TCRdb table, and some are missing; sequencing was by immunoSEQ multiplex PCR. The profile shows around 140,000 clones, around 85% of them singletons. Source: peripheral blood, taken 28 days after the second dose of the MenACWY control vaccine. The receptors originated from an adult who received the MenACWY meningococcal vaccine as a control.

This rearrangement joins TRBV3-1 (or the pseudogene TRBV3-2) to TRBJ2-5; 10 bases line up with TRBD2. The CDR3 runs to 18 residues. The junction had 17 bases not matched to a gene; V was cut back by 8 bases and J by 2 bases. CDR1 and CDR2 (germline): LGHDT, YNNKEL (reference sequence). The CDR3 sequence is CASGKMHSGGRGQETQYF. The CDR3 region has the DNA TGTGCCAGCGGGAAGATGCATAGCGGGGGGCGAGGGCAAGAGACCCAGTACTTC.

The chain is built from TRBV4-1 and TRBJ1-2; D remains unclear. In germline, CDR1 is MGHRA, CDR2 YSYEKL. V lost 1 base and J 0 bases, leaving 6 bases between the germline ends. The CDR3 totals 14 residues. The CDR3 DNA reads TGCGCCAGCAGCCAAGTAGAGGCTAACTATGGCTACACCTTC. It codes for CASSQVEANYGYTF.

This chain connects TRBV3-1 (or the pseudogene TRBV3-2) to TRBJ1-6; TRBD1 might be the D (5 bases). CDR1 and CDR2 (germline): LGHDT, YNNKEL (reference sequence). The V end was cut by 1 base, the J end by 8 bases, with 18 bases between. The CDR3 is 17 residues long. This chain's CDR3 is CASSQGTPGSMYSPLHF. CDR3 in DNA: TGTGCCAGCAGCCAAGGGACTCCAGGGAGTATGTATTCACCCCTCCACTTT.

The V call is TRBV6-5, the J call TRBJ1-2, with TRBD1 identical over 9 bases. J was trimmed by 2 bases and V by 4 bases; bases with no gene match: 5. This CDR3 contains 15 residues. CDR1 is MNHEY, CDR2 SVGAGI, per germline. CDR3 loop: CASSFAGQGNYGYTF. The CDR3 DNA sequence: TGTGCCAGCAGTTTCGCGGGACAGGGAAACTATGGCTACACCTTC.

The gene calls are TRBV11-2 and TRBJ2-1, with D unclear. V was clipped by 1 base and J by 7 bases, with 2 bases between them. Looked up from germline, CDR1 is SGHAT and CDR2 is FQNNGV. The CDR3 totals 11 residues. CDR3 protein: CASSLGNEQFF. In DNA, the CDR3 is TGTGCCAGCAGCTTAGGTAATGAGCAGTTCTTC.

This clone has more than one count but fewer than ten. The chain joins TRBV5-1 to TRBJ1-5; the D is unclear. Trimming took off 5 bases at V and 5 bases at J, with 17 bases between the two ends. The germline CDR1 and CDR2 sequences are SGHRS and YFSETQ. The CDR3 length is 15 residues. CDR3 bases: TGCGCCAGCAGAACCGGGCCAGAGACATATCAGCCCCAGCATTTT. Its protein product is CASRTGPETYQPQHF.

V is TRBV6-4 and J is TRBJ2-5; 7 bases map to TRBD2. Germline trimming cut 6 bases from V and 4 bases from J; bases unmatched to any gene: 17. CDR3 length: 17 residues. Germline CDR1 and CDR2: MRHNA and SNTAGT. The CDR3 spells CASSPEVAGGGPETQYF. The CDR3 nucleotides read TGTGCCAGCAGCCCCGAAGTAGCGGGCGGTGGGCCAGAGACCCAGTACTTC.

A single count supports this clone. The CDR3 DNA reads as TGTGCCAGTAGTCTCCCCGAGGGGAGAGATACGCAGTATTTT. Protein sequence: CASSLPEGRDTQYF. The J gene is TRBJ2-3, the V gene TRBV19; D may match TRBD1 or TRBD2 (5 bases each). CDR1 is LNHDA, CDR2 SQIVND, per germline (reference sequence). The CDR3 is 14 residues long. V was pared by 5 bases and J by 5 bases, with 14 bases between.

This clone was detected many times. This sequence joins TRBV3-1 (or the pseudogene TRBV3-2) and TRBJ2-2; weak D call: TRBD2 (6 bases). The V gene's germline CDR1 is LGHDT and CDR2 YNNKEL (reference sequence). Deletions cut 1 base from V and 0 bases from J, with 9 bases between. CDR3 length equals 16 residues. The CDR3 spells CASSQGVAANTGELFF. For the CDR3, the DNA is TGTGCCAGCAGCCAAGGGGTAGCGGCGAACACCGGGGAGCTGTTTTTT.

The rearrangement links TRBV15 to TRBJ2-1; a weak D match, TRBD2 (6 bases). Germline-derived CDR1 and CDR2 are LNHNV and YYDKDF (reference sequence). Trimming removed 2 bases from V and 0 bases from J, with 11 bases in between. This CDR3 is built from 16 residues. This CDR3 reads CATSRIGGNSYNEQFF. The DNA of the CDR3 is TGTGCCACCAGCAGAATCGGCGGGAACTCCTACAATGAGCAGTTCTTC.